This record covers a single TCR beta chain. As handled by the study authors: It was from reference gene primer amplification that nucleated cell counts were estimated. TCRdb keeps only in-frame clones here, not all; method: immunoSEQ multiplex PCR. Clone size and the V and J calls come from that table; the DNA yielded D and trimming. This sample has around 60,000 clones, with roughly 88% found just once. This CDR3 region has 15 residues. CDR1 is LNHDA, CDR2 SQIVND, per germline (reference sequence). J gave up 0 bases and V 7 bases, and 7 bases lay outside the gene matches. The data were obtained in a study of blood T cell repertoires in COVID-19. Whole-study context: Samples taken during acute and convalescent COVID-19 were collected in the United States, Italy and Spain. T cells, B-cell-depleted T cells, or PBMCs provided the cDNA or gDNA that served as material.

The clonotype comes from a man in his fifties or sixties with active COVID-19. This chain links TRBV19 with TRBJ2-3, with 7 bases lining up with TRBD2. The sequencing input was peripheral blood. The CDR3 loop reads CASKRQRGSTDTQYF. Written as DNA, the CDR3 is TGTGCCAGTAAGAGGCAGCGGGGAAGCACAGATACGCAGTATTTT. The complete variable domain, with remaining parts taken from reference TRBV19 and TRBJ2-3, reads DGGITQSPKYLFRKEGQNVTLSCEQNLNHDAMYWYRQDPGQGLRLIYYSQIVNDFQKGDIAEGYSVSREKKESFPLTVTSAQKNPTAFYLCASKRQRGSTDTQYFGPGTRLTVL.